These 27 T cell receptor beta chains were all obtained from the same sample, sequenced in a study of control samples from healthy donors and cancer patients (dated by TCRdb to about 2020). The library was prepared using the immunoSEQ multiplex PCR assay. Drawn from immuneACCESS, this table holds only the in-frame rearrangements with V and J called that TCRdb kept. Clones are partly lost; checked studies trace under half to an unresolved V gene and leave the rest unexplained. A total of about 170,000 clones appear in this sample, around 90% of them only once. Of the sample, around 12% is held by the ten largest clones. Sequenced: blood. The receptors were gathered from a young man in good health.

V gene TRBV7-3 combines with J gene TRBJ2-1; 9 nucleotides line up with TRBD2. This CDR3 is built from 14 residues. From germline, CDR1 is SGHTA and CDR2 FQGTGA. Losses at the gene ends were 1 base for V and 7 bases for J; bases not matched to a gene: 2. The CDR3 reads CASSLSGRGNEQFF. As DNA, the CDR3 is TGTGCCAGCAGCTTAAGCGGGAGGGGAAATGAGCAGTTCTTC. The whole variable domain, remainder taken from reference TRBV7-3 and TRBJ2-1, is GAGVSQTPSNKVTEKGKYVELRCDPISGHTALYWYRQSLGQGPEFLIYFQGTGAADDSGLPNDRFFAVRPEGSVSTLKIQRTERGDSAVYLCASSLSGRGNEQFFGPGTRLTVL.

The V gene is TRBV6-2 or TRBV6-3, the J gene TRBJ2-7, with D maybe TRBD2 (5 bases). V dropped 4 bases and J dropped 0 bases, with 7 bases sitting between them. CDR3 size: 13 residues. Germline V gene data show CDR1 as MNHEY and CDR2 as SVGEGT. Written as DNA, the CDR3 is TGTGCCAGCAGTTCTGAGGGCTCCTACGAGCAGTACTTC. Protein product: CASSSEGSYEQYF.

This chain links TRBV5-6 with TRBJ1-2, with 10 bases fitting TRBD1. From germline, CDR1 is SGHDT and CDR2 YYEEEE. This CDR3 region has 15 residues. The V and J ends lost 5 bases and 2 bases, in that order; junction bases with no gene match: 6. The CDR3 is CASSFPGQGNYGYTF. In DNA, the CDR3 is TGTGCCAGCAGTTTTCCGGGACAGGGGAACTATGGCTACACCTTC. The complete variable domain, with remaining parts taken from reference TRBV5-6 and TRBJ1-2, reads DAGVTQSPTHLIKTRGQQVTLRCSPKSGHDTVSWYQQALGQGPQFIFQYYEEEERQRGNFPDRFSGHQFPNYSSELNVNALLLGDSALYLCASSFPGQGNYGYTFGSGTRLTVV.

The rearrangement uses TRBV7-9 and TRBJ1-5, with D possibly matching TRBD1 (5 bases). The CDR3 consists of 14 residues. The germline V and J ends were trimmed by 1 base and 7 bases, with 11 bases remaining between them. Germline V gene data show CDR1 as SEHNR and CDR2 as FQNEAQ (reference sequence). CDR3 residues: CASSLDGGMQPQHF. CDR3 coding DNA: TGTGCCAGCAGCTTAGATGGGGGTATGCAGCCCCAGCATTTT.

The CDR3 DNA follows: TGTGCCAGCAGATTTTCCGGGACAGGCAATGGCTACACCTTC. Residues: CASRFSGTGNGYTF. The genes are TRBV2 and TRBJ1-2, with 8 bases identical to TRBD1. The CDR3 loop spans 14 amino acids. CDR1 SNHLY and CDR2 FYNNEI come from the germline V gene. With 6 bases clipped from V and 6 bases from J, the junction kept 9 bases outside the gene matches.

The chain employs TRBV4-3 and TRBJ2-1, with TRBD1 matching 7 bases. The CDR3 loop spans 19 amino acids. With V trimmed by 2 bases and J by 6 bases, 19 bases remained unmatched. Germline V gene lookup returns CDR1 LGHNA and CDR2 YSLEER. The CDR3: CASSQPTGKVLSAGNEQFF. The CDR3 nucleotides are TGCGCCAGCAGCCAACCGACAGGGAAAGTACTTAGCGCAGGCAATGAGCAGTTCTTC.

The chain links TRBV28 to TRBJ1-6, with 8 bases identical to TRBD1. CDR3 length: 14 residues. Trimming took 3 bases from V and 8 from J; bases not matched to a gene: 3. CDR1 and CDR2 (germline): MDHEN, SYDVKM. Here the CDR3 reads CASSLTGVDSPLHF. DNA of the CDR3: TGTGCCAGCAGTTTGACAGGGGTGGATTCACCCCTCCACTTT.

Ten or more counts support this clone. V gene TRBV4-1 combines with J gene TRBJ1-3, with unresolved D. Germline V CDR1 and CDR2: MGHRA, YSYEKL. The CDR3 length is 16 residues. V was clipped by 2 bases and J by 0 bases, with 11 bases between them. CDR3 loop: CASSQSLQSSGNTIYF. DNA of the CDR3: TGCGCCAGCAGCCAAAGCCTACAGAGCTCTGGAAACACCATATATTTT.

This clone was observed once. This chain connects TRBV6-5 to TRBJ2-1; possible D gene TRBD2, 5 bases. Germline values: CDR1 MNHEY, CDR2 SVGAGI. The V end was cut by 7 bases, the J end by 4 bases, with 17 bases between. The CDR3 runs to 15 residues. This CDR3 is CASKERAQDYNEQFF. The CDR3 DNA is TGTGCCAGCAAGGAGAGGGCCCAGGATTACAATGAGCAGTTCTTC.

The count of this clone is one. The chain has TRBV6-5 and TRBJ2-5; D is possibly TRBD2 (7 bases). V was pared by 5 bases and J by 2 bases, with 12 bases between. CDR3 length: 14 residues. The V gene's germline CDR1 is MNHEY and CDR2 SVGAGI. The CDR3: CASSPGGTQETQYF. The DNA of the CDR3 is TGTGCCAGCAGTCCCGGGGGGACACAAGAGACCCAGTACTTC.

Here the CDR3 DNA reads TGTGCCAGCTCACCCCCCTCCCGGGACTATGGCTACACCTTC. Amino acid sequence: CASSPPSRDYGYTF. The J gene is TRBJ1-2, the V gene TRBV18; D remains ambiguous. Trimming left V 3 bases short and J 3 bases short, with 11 bases between. Germline CDR1 is KGHSH and CDR2 is LQKENI. This CDR3 has 14 residues.

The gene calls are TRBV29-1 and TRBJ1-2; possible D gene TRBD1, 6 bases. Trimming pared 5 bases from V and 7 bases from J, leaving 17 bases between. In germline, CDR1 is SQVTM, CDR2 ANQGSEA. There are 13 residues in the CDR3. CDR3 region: CSVRDGGWGGYTF. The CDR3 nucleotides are TGCAGCGTTCGGGACGGGGGCTGGGGTGGCTACACCTTC.

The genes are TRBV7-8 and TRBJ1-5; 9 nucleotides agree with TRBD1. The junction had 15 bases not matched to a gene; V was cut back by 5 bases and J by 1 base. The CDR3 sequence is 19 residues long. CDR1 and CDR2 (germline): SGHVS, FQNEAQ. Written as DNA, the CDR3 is TGTGCCAGCAGCCGATCGCAGAGGACAGGGGAGAAGAGCAATCAGCCCCAGCATTTT. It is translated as CASSRSQRTGEKSNQPQHF.

CDR3 DNA: TGTGCCAGCAGAACAGGGAGCTCTGGAAACACCATATATTTT. This gives the protein CASRTGSSGNTIYF. This chain joins TRBV2 and TRBJ1-3, with D perhaps TRBD1 (6 bases). The CDR3 extends over 14 amino acids. Germline CDR1 and CDR2: SNHLY and FYNNEI. Trimming pared 6 bases from V and 0 bases from J, leaving 9 bases between.

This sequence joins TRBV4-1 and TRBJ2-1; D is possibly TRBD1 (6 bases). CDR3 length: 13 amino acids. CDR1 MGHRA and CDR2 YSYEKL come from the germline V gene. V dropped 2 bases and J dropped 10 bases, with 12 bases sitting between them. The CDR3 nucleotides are TGCGCCAGCAGCCAACTTCCAGGGGACGAGCAGTTCTTC. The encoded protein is CASSQLPGDEQFF.

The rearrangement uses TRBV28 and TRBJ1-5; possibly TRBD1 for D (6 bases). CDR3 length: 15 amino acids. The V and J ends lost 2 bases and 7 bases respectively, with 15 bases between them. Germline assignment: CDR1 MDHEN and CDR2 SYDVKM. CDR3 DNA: TGTGCCAGCAGTTTAGTAAAGGGGGGTCGGCAGCCCCAGCATTTT. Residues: CASSLVKGGRQPQHF.

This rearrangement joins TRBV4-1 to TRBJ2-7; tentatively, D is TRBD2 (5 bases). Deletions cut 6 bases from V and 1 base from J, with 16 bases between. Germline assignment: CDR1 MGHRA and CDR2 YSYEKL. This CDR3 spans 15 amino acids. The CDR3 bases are TGCGCCAGCAGTCCCGGACTGATGGGATCCTACGAGCAGTACTTC. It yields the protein CASSPGLMGSYEQYF.

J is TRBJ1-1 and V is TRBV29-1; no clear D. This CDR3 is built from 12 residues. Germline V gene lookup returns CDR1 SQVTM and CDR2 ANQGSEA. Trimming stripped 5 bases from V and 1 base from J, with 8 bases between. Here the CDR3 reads CSVRYQNTEAFF. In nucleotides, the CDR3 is TGCAGCGTTCGATATCAGAACACTGAAGCTTTCTTT.

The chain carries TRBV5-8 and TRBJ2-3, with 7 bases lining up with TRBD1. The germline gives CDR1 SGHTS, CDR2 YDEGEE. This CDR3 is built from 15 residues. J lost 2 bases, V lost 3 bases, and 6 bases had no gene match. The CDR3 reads CASSSKTGTTDTQYF. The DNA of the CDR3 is TGTGCCAGCAGCTCGAAGACAGGGACCACAGATACGCAGTATTTT.

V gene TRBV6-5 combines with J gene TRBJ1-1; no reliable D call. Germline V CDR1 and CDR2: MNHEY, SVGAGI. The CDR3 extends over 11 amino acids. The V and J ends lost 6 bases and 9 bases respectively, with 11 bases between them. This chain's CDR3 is CASSRNSKAFF. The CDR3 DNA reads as TGTGCCAGCAGCCGAAATTCCAAAGCTTTCTTT.

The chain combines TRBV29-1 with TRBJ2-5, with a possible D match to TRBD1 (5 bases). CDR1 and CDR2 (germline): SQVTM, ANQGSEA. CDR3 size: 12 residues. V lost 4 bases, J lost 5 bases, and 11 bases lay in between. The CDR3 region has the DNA TGCAGCGTTGTTAGGTCAGGGGAGACCCAGTACTTC. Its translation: CSVVRSGETQYF.

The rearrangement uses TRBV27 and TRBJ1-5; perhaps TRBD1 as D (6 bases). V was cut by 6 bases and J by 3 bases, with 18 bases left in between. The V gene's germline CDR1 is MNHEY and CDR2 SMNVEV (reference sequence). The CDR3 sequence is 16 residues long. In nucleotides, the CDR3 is TGTGCCAGCAGGCCTTGGGGGGCGGGGAACAATCAGCCCCAGCATTTT. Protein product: CASRPWGAGNNQPQHF.

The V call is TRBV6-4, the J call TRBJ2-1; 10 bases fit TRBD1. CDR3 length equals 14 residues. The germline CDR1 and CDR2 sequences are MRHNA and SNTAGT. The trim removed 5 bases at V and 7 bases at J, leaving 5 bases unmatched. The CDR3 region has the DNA TGTGCCAGCAGTTTTGACAGGGGGCGGAATGAGCAGTTCTTC. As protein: CASSFDRGRNEQFF.

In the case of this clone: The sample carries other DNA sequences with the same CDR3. Here the CDR3 DNA reads TGTGCCAGCAGCCAGGGCACGGCGTATGGCTACACCTTC. Translation: CASSQGTAYGYTF. The chain combines TRBV3-1 (or the pseudogene TRBV3-2) with TRBJ1-2; D is unclear. V was trimmed by 3 bases and J by 5 bases, leaving 10 bases between them. The CDR3 spans 13 residues. Per germline, CDR1 LGHDT and CDR2 YNNKEL (reference sequence).

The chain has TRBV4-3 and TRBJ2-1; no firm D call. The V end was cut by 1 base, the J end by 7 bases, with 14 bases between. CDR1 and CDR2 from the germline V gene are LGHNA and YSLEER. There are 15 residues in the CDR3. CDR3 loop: CASSQGTKARNEQFF. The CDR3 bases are TGCGCCAGCAGCCAAGGCACCAAGGCCCGGAATGAGCAGTTCTTC.

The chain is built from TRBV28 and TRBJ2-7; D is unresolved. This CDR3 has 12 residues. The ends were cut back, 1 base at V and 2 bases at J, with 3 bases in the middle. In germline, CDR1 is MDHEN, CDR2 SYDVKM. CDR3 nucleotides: TGTGCCAGCAGTTTATCCCCCTACGAGCAGTACTTC. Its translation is CASSLSPYEQYF.

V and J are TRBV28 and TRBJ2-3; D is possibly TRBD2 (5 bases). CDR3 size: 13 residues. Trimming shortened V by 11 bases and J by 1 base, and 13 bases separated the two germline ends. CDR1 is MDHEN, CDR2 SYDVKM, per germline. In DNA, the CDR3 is TGTGCCGGGAGTCCCGTAGGCACAGATACGCAGTATTTT. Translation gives CAGSPVGTDTQYF.